The 20 T cell receptor beta chains listed next were all sequenced from one sample in a study of blood T cell repertoires in COVID-19. Produced via immunoSEQ multiplex PCR; TCRdb's table is partial and in-frame only. The sample shows roughly 400,000 clones, over 75% of them seen only once. Source material: PBMCs or T cells enriched from blood (not recorded which). The receptors were sampled from a woman aged 18-29 years who had been exposed to COVID-19.

The genes are TRBV5-6 and TRBJ2-7; 8 nucleotides agree with TRBD1. The germline V gene encodes CDR1 SGHDT and CDR2 YYEEEE. The CDR3 spans 17 residues. Trimming cost V 0 bases and J 4 bases; bases outside gene matches: 12. The CDR3 reads CASSLAVDRALFYEQYF. CDR3 sequence (DNA): TGTGCCAGCAGCTTGGCTGTGGACAGGGCACTCTTTTACGAGCAGTACTTC.

A single count supports this clone. The rearrangement links TRBV27 to TRBJ1-1; tentative D call: TRBD1 (6 bases). V gave up 4 bases and J gave up 3 bases, with 15 bases separating them. The CDR3 runs 15 residues. Germline V gene lookup returns CDR1 MNHEY and CDR2 SMNVEV (reference sequence). The CDR3 bases are TGTGCCAGCAGTTCCCCTTTCAGGGGAGACACTGAAGCTTTCTTT. Translation gives CASSSPFRGDTEAFF.

This sequence joins TRBV7-2 and TRBJ2-7, with D perhaps matching TRBD2 (6 bases). Germline CDR1 SGHTA, CDR2 FQGNSA. V lost 5 bases, J lost 1 base, and 12 bases lay in between. The CDR3 has 14 amino acids. CDR3 in amino acids: CASSHRLVSYEQYF. CDR3 nucleotides: TGTGCCAGCAGCCATCGACTAGTTTCCTACGAGCAGTACTTC.

The chain carries TRBV7-8 and TRBJ2-1, with D possibly TRBD2 on 6 matching bases. CDR1 and CDR2 (germline): SGHVS, FQNEAQ. The ends were cut back, 5 bases at V and 8 bases at J, with 16 bases in the middle. This CDR3 region has 14 residues. The CDR3 loop is CASSPISGNHEQFF. The CDR3 DNA sequence: TGTGCCAGCAGCCCAATTAGCGGCAACCATGAGCAGTTCTTC.

The chain uses TRBV7-9 and TRBJ2-5, with D possibly being TRBD2 (5 bases). Trimming cost V 4 bases and J 2 bases, with 11 bases left between them. CDR1 is SEHNR and CDR2 is FQNEAQ in the germline V gene (reference sequence). The CDR3 spans 14 residues. CDR3 region: CASSSTGSQETQYF. The CDR3, as DNA: TGTGCCAGCAGCTCAACGGGGTCGCAAGAGACCCAGTACTTC.

The J gene is TRBJ2-7, the V gene TRBV11-2, with unresolved D. CDR1 is SGHAT and CDR2 is FQNNGV in the germline V gene. Deletions cut 1 base from V and 3 bases from J, with 7 bases between. This CDR3 has 13 residues. The CDR3 is CASSLGTYYEQYF. For the CDR3, the DNA is TGTGCCAGCAGCTTAGGCACCTACTACGAGCAGTACTTC.

The V call is TRBV6-2 or TRBV6-3, the J call TRBJ2-1; 8 bases are shared with TRBD1. The CDR3 is 13 residues long. J lost 10 bases, V lost 2 bases, and 4 bases had no gene match. Germline CDR1 is MNHEY and CDR2 is SVGEGT. The CDR3 region is CASSYGRGREQFF. CDR3 nucleotide sequence: TGTGCCAGCAGTTACGGCAGGGGGCGGGAGCAGTTCTTC.

This sequence joins TRBV6-5 and TRBJ1-6, with TRBD1 matching 8 bases. CDR3 length: 14 amino acids. Germline-derived CDR1 and CDR2 are MNHEY and SVGAGI. Trimming at V came to 5 bases and at J to 8 bases, leaving 5 bases not matched to a gene. The CDR3 DNA reads as TGTGCCAGCAGTCCAGGGACAGGTTATTCACCCCTCCACTTT. It translates to CASSPGTGYSPLHF.

J is TRBJ2-7 and V is TRBV15; D unresolved. Between the trimmed V and J ends, which lost 0 bases and 2 bases, there was a span of 8 bases. The CDR3 has 14 amino acids. Germline-derived CDR1 and CDR2 are LNHNV and YYDKDF (reference sequence). CDR3 DNA: TGTGCCACCAGCAGAGATTACCAGACCTACGAGCAGTACTTC. It yields the protein CATSRDYQTYEQYF.

This chain joins TRBV4-3 and TRBJ2-7, with a weak D call TRBD1 (6 bases). Germline CDR1 is LGHNA and CDR2 is YSLEER. Trimming took 1 base from V and 4 from J, leaving 11 bases between them. CDR3 size: 14 residues. The CDR3 reads CASSQGGRGYEQYF. The CDR3 region has the DNA TGCGCCAGCAGCCAAGGTGGCAGGGGTTACGAGCAGTACTTC.

Comment on this clone: Different DNA sequences within this sample yield the same CDR3. The J gene is TRBJ1-1, the V gene TRBV2; D remains ambiguous. The CDR3 has 12 residues. Looked up from germline, CDR1 is SNHLY and CDR2 is FYNNEI. Trimming took 1 base from V and 4 from J, leaving 4 bases between them. The CDR3 loop reads CASSEGSTEAFF. The CDR3, as DNA: TGTGCCAGCAGTGAAGGGAGCACTGAAGCTTTCTTT.

The chain uses TRBV5-4 and TRBJ1-4, with 9 bases matching TRBD1. Germline assignment: CDR1 SGHNT and CDR2 YYREEE (reference sequence). CDR3 length: 14 residues. J gave up 8 bases and V 4 bases, and 6 bases lay outside the gene matches. CDR3 DNA sequence: TGTGCCAGCAGCCCGGACAGGGGCAAAGAAAAACTGTTTTTT. This gives the protein CASSPDRGKEKLFF.

The chain joins TRBV2 to TRBJ2-7, with D maybe TRBD2 (6 bases). Per germline, CDR1 SNHLY and CDR2 FYNNEI. The CDR3 spans 13 residues. Trimming shortened V by 11 bases and J by 3 bases, and 17 bases separated the two germline ends. Written as DNA, the CDR3 is TGTGCCGAGCGGGCGTACTCCGGCTACGAGCAGTACTTC. Translating it yields CAERAYSGYEQYF.

In nucleotides, the CDR3 is TGTGCCAGCAGCCCGGTGCGGGCGAACACTGAAGCTTTCTTT. Protein product: CASSPVRANTEAFF. The chain carries TRBV3-1 (or the pseudogene TRBV3-2) and TRBJ1-1; no definite D call. This CDR3 spans 14 amino acids. Germline V gene data show CDR1 as LGHDT and CDR2 as YNNKEL (reference sequence). Trimming removed 4 bases from V and 1 base from J, with 10 bases in between.

The gene calls are TRBV9 and TRBJ1-3, with 8 bases identical to TRBD1. Germline lookup yields CDR1 SGDLS and CDR2 YYNGEE. V was pared by 0 bases and J by 0 bases, with 8 bases of the junction left unmatched. The CDR3 is 18 amino acids. CDR3 region: CASSVGPGQVRSGNTIYF. The CDR3 nucleotides are TGTGCCAGCAGCGTAGGGCCGGGACAGGTTCGCTCTGGAAACACCATATATTTT.

The genes are TRBV25-1 and TRBJ2-3, with 7 bases fitting TRBD1. CDR3 length: 13 amino acids. The germline V gene encodes CDR1 MGHDK and CDR2 SYGVNS. The junction had 8 bases not matched to a gene; V was cut back by 10 bases and J by 4 bases. CDR3 in amino acids: CATGWQGADTQYF. CDR3 nucleotide sequence: TGTGCCACCGGTTGGCAGGGGGCAGATACGCAGTATTTT.

The V and J genes are TRBV20-1 and TRBJ2-7; D uncertain. The CDR3 is 10 residues long. Germline lookup yields CDR1 DFQATT and CDR2 SNEGSKA (reference sequence). Trimming pared 6 bases from V and 2 bases from J, leaving 5 bases between. CDR3 amino acids: CSASPYEQYF. The CDR3 DNA reads as TGCAGTGCCTCCCCCTACGAGCAGTACTTC.

The chain is built from TRBV19 and TRBJ2-1, with unresolved D. V was pared by 5 bases and J by 8 bases, with 7 bases between. The germline gives CDR1 LNHDA, CDR2 SQIVND (reference sequence). The CDR3 spans 11 residues. CDR3 sequence: CASSSIYEQFF. The CDR3 DNA sequence: TGTGCCAGTAGTTCCATTTATGAGCAGTTCTTC. The full variable domain, its missing parts supplied by reference TRBV19 and TRBJ2-1, is DGGITQSPKYLFRKEGQNVTLSCEQNLNHDAMYWYRQDPGQGLRLIYYSQIVNDFQKGDIAEGYSVSREKKESFPLTVTSAQKNPTAFYLCASSSIYEQFFGPGTRLTVL.

The chain recombines TRBV7-2 with TRBJ2-1; D may be TRBD1 (6 bases). The V end was cut by 3 bases, the J end by 7 bases, with 7 bases between. The length of the CDR3 is 12 residues. Germline values: CDR1 SGHTA, CDR2 FQGNSA. CDR3 in amino acids: CASSLTGNEQFF. The CDR3 nucleotides read TGTGCCAGCAGCTTGACAGGAAATGAGCAGTTCTTC.

The chain uses TRBV6-5 and TRBJ2-7, with TRBD2 matching 7 bases. The CDR3 runs 14 residues. In germline, CDR1 is MNHEY, CDR2 SVGAGI. V lost 7 bases to trimming and J lost 5 bases; unmatched junction nucleotides: 11. CDR3 coding DNA: TGTGCCAGCACCGTGGGGCGGGAGTACCACGAGCAGTACTTC. The encoded protein is CASTVGREYHEQYF.